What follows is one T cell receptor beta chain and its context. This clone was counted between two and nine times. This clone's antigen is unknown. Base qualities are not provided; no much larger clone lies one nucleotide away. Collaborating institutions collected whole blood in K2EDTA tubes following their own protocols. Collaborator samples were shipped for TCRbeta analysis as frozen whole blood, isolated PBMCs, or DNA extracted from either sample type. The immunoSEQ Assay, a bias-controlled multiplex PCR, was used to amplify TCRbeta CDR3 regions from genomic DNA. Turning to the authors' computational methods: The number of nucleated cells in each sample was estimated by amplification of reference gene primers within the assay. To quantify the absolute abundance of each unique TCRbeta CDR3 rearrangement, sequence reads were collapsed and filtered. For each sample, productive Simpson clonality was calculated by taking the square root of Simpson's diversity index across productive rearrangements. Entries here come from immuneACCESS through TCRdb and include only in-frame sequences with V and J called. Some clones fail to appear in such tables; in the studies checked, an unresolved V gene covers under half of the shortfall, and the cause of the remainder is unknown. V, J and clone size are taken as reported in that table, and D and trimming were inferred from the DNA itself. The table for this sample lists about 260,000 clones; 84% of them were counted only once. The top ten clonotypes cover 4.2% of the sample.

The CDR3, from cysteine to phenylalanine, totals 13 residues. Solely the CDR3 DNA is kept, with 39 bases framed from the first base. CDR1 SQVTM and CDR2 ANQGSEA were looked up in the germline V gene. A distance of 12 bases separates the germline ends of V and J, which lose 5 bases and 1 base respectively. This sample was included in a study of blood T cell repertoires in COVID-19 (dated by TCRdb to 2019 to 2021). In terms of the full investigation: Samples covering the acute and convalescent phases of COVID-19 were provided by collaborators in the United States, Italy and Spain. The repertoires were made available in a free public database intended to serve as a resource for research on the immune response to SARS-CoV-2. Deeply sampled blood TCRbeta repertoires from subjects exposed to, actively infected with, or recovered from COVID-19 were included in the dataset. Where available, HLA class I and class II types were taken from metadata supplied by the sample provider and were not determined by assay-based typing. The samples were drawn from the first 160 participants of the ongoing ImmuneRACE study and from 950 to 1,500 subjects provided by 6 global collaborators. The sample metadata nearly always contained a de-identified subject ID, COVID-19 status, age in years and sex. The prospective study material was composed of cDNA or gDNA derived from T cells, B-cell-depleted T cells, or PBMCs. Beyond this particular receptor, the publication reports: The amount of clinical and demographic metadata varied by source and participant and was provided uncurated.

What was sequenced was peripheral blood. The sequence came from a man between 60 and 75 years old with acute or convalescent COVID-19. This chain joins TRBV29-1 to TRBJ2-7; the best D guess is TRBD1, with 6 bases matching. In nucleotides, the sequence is TGCAGCGTTCTTACAGGGAGTTCCTACGAGCAGTACTTC. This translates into CSVLTGSSYEQYF.